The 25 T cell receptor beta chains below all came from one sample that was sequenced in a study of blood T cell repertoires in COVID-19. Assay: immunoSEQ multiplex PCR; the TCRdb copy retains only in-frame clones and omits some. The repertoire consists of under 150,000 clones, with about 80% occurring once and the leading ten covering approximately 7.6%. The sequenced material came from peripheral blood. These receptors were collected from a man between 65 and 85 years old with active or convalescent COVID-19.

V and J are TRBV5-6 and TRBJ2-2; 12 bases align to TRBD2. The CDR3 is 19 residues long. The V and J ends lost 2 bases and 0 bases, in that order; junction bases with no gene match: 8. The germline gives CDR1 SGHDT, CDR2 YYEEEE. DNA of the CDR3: TGTGCCAGCAGCTTTCGGACTAGCGGGAAGCTAGCGAACACCGGGGAGCTGTTTTTT. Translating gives CASSFRTSGKLANTGELFF.

This CDR3 is CATKPGTTRSGANVLTF. The CDR3 DNA reads as TGCGCCACCAAACCCGGGACTACCCGCTCTGGGGCCAACGTCCTGACTTTC. This sequence joins TRBV5-1 and TRBJ2-6; 7 bases map to TRBD2. Germline V gene sequence: CDR1 SGHRS, CDR2 YFSETQ. CDR3 length: 17 residues. The V segment lost 9 bases and the J segment 0 bases; nucleotides outside the gene matches: 12.

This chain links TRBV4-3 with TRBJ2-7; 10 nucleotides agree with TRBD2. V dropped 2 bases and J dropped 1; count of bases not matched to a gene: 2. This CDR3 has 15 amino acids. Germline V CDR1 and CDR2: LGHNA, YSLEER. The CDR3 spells CASSQLAGASYEQYF. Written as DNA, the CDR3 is TGCGCCAGCAGCCAACTAGCGGGGGCATCCTACGAGCAGTACTTC.

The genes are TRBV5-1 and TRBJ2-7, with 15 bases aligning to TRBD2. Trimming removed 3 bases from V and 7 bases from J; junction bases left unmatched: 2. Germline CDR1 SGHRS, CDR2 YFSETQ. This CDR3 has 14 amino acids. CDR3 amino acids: CASSSGTSGREQYF. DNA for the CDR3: TGCGCCAGCAGCTCAGGGACTAGCGGGAGGGAGCAGTACTTC.

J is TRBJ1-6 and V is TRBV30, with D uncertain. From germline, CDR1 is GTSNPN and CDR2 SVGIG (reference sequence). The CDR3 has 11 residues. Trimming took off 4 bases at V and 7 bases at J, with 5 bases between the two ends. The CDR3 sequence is CAWNNNSPLHF. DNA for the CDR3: TGTGCCTGGAACAACAATTCACCCCTCCACTTT.

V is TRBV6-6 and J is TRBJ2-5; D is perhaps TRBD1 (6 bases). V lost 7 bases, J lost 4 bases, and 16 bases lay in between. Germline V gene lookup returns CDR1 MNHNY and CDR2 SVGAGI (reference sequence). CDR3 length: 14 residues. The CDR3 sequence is CASMGRVRGETQYF. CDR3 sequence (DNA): TGTGCCAGCATGGGCAGGGTCAGGGGAGAGACCCAGTACTTC.

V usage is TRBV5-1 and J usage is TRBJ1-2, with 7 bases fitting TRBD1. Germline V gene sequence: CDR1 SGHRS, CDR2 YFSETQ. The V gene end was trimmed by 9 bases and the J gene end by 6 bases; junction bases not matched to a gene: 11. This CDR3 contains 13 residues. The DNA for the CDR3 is TGCGCCACCTCGAAGGGGGCATTTGATGGCTACACCTTC. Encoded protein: CATSKGAFDGYTF.

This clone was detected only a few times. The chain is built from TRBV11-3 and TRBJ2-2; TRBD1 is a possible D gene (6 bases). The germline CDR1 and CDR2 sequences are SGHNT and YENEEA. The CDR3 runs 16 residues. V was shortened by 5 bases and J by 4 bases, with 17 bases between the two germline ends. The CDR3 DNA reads TGTGCCAGCAGCCAACACTTCAGGGGAGCCACCGGGGAGCTGTTTTTT. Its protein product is CASSQHFRGATGELFF.

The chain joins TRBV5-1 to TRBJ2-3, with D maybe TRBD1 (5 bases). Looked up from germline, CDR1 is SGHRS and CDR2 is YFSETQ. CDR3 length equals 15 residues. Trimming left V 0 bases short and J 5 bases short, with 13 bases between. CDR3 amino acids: CASSLALTALDTQYF. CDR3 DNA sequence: TGCGCCAGCAGCTTGGCCTTGACAGCCTTAGATACGCAGTATTTT.

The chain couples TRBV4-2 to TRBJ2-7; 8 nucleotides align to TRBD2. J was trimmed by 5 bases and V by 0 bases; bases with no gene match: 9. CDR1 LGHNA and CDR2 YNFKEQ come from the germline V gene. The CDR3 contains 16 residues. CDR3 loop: CASSQEWAGGVHEQYF. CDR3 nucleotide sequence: TGTGCCAGCAGCCAAGAATGGGCGGGAGGAGTCCACGAGCAGTACTTC.

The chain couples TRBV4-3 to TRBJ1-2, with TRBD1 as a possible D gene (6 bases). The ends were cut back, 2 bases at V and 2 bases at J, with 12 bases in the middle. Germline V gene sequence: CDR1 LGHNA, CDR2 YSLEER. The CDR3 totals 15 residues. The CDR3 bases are TGCGCCAGCAGCCAATCCAGGCAGGGGAACTATGGCTACACCTTC. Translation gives CASSQSRQGNYGYTF.

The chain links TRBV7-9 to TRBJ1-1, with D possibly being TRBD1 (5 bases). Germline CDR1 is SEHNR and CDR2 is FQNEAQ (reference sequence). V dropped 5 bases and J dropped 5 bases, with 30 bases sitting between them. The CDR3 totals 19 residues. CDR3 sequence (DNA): TGTGCCAGCAGCCCTAGATGGGAAACCTCGCGGACAACACTAACTGAAGCTTTCTTT. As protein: CASSPRWETSRTTLTEAFF.

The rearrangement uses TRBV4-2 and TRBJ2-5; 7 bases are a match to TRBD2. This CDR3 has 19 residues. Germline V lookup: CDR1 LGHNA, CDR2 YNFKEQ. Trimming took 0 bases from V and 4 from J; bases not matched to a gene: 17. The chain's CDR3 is CASSQDPDSGYPSVETQYF. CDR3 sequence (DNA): TGTGCCAGCAGCCAAGATCCGGATAGCGGGTACCCGTCGGTAGAGACCCAGTACTTC.

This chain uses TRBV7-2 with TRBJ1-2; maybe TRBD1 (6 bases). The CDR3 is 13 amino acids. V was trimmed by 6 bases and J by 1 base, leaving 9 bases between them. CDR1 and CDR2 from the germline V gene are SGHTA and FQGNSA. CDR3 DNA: TGTGCCAGCAGACCAGGGGTTAACTATGGCTACACCTTC. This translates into CASRPGVNYGYTF.

This CDR3 is CASSIGRGGTEAFF. The DNA of the CDR3 is TGTGCCAGTAGTATAGGCCGCGGGGGGACTGAAGCTTTCTTT. V and J are TRBV19 and TRBJ1-1; TRBD1 might be the D (5 bases). V was cut by 1 base and J by 5 bases, with 11 bases left in between. Germline CDR1 and CDR2: LNHDA and SQIVND (reference sequence). CDR3 length equals 14 residues.

The CDR3 DNA sequence: TGTGCCAGCAGCCCGCGACAGGGGGCGGGAGAGCAGTACTTC. This codes for CASSPRQGAGEQYF. The chain is built from TRBV7-2 and TRBJ2-7; 10 bases are shared with TRBD1. This CDR3 spans 14 amino acids. Germline V lookup: CDR1 SGHTA, CDR2 FQGNSA. V lost 5 bases to trimming and J lost 7 bases; unmatched junction nucleotides: 8.

The CDR3 loop is CASSLVLDRDGYTF. CDR3 sequence (DNA): TGCGCCAGCAGCTTGGTCCTGGACAGGGACGGCTACACCTTC. The V call is TRBV5-1, the J call TRBJ1-2, with 8 bases matching TRBD1. The CDR3 has 14 amino acids. J was trimmed by 8 bases and V by 0 bases; bases with no gene match: 6. Germline assignment: CDR1 SGHRS and CDR2 YFSETQ.

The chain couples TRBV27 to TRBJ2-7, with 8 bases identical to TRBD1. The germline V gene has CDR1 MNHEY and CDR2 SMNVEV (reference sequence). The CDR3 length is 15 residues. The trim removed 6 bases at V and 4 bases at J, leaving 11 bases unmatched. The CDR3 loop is CASSQRTRGPYEQYF. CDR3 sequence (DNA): TGTGCCAGCAGCCAAAGAACCAGGGGGCCTTACGAGCAGTACTTC.

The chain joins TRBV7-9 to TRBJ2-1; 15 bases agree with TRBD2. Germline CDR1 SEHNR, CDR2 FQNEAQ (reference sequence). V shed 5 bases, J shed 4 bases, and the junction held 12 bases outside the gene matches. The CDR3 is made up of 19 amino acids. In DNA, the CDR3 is TGTGCCAGCAGCCCACGGGGAGGACTAGCGGGAGGGTTTTACAATGAGCAGTTCTTC. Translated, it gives CASSPRGGLAGGFYNEQFF.

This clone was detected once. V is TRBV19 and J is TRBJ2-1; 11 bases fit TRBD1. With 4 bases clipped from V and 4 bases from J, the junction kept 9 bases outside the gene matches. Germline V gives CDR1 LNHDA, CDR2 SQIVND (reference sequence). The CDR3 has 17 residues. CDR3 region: CASSTMDRGRIYNEQFF. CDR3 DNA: TGTGCCAGTAGTACCATGGACAGGGGGCGAATATACAATGAGCAGTTCTTC.

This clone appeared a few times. For the CDR3, the DNA is TGTGCCAGCAGCCAACAGACTAGCGGGAGGGCAGAGACCCAGTACTTC. Residues: CASSQQTSGRAETQYF. The chain recombines TRBV4-2 with TRBJ2-5, with 14 positions matching TRBD2. CDR3 length: 16 amino acids. The V gene end was trimmed by 2 bases and the J gene end by 4 bases; junction bases not matched to a gene: 3. Per the germline V gene, CDR1 is LGHNA and CDR2 is YNFKEQ.

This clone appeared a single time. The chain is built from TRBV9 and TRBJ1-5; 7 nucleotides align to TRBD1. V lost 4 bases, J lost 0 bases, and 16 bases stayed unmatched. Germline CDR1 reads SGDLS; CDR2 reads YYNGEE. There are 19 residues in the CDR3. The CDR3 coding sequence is TGTGCCAGCAGCATAGACCTTGGACAGGAAGACTTTAGCAATCAGCCCCAGCATTTT. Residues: CASSIDLGQEDFSNQPQHF.

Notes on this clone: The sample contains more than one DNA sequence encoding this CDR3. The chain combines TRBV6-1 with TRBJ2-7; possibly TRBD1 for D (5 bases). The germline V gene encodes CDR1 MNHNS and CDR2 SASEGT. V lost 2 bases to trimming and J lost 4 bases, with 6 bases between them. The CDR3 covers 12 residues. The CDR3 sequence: CASSERGYEQYF. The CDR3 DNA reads TGTGCCAGCAGTGAAAGGGGTTACGAGCAGTACTTC.

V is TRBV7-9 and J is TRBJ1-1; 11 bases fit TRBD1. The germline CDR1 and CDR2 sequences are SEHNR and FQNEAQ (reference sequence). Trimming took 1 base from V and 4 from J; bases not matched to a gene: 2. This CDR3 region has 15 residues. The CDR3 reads CASSLGTGGGTEAFF. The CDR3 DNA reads TGTGCCAGCAGCTTAGGGACAGGGGGCGGCACTGAAGCTTTCTTT.

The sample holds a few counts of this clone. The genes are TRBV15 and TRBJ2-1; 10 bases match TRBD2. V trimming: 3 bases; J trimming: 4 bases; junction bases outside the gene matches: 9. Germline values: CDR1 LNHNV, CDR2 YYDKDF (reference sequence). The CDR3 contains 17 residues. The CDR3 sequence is CATSSSPAGGGYNEQFF. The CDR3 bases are TGTGCCACCAGCAGTTCCCCAGCGGGAGGGGGGTACAATGAGCAGTTCTTC. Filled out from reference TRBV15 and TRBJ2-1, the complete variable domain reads DAMVIQNPRYQVTQFGKPVTLSCSQTLNHNVMYWYQQKSSQAPKLLFHYYDKDFNNEADTPDNFQSRRPNTSFCFLDIRSPGLGDTAMYLCATSSSPAGGGYNEQFFGPGTRLTVL.